This passage covers 32 T cell receptor beta chains from one sample sequenced in a study of beta chain features in type 1 diabetes. Study observations and caveats: When Type 1 diabetes patients were examined, their TCRB CDR3s proved moderately but significantly shorter in all four CD4+ subsets.

The whole isolated RNA underwent reverse transcription, so sequencing captured expressed TCRB transcripts. Clones were read by immunoSEQ multiplex PCR, and TCRdb kept only the in-frame ones, dropping some. The sample holds roughly 180,000 clones, roughly 8% seen once. These receptors' antigens are unknown. Sequencing used central memory CD4+ T cells from blood. The receptors stem from a man aged 18 to 35 with type 1 diabetes.

This clone occurred a few times. The gene calls are TRBV28 and TRBJ1-1; D is ambiguous. The CDR3 loop spans 11 amino acids. The germline V gene has CDR1 MDHEN and CDR2 SYDVKM. V dropped 6 bases and J dropped 8 bases, with 10 bases sitting between them. CDR3 nucleotides: TGTGCCAGCAGCCAACGCAGAGAAGCTTTCTTT. It is translated as CASSQRREAFF. Full variable domain (rest looked up from reference TRBV28 and TRBJ1-1): DVKVTQSSRYLVKRTGEKVFLECVQDMDHENMFWYRQDPGLGLRLIYFSYDVKMKEKGDIPEGYSVSREKKERFSLILESASTNQTSMYLCASSQRREAFFGQGTRLTVV.

This clone was observed a few times. V gene TRBV6-5 combines with J gene TRBJ2-3, with D possibly matching TRBD2 (6 bases). Germline V gene sequence: CDR1 MNHEY, CDR2 SVGAGI. Trimming stripped 6 bases from V and 8 bases from J, with 18 bases between. This CDR3 spans 14 amino acids. The CDR3, as DNA: TGTGCCAGCAGCGCCGGGACTGGAATCAGTACGCAGTATTTT. It specifies CASSAGTGISTQYF.

V gene TRBV4-1 combines with J gene TRBJ2-1, with D possibly being TRBD1 (6 bases). Germline V CDR1 and CDR2: MGHRA, YSYEKL. This CDR3 spans 11 amino acids. Trimming cost V 11 bases and J 9 bases, with 14 bases left between them. CDR3 DNA sequence: TGCGCCTCAACAGCCAGGGGTGAGCAGTTCTTC. Its translation: CASTARGEQFF.

The V and J genes are TRBV28 and TRBJ1-1; a weak D match, TRBD1 (5 bases). V was pared by 4 bases and J by 5 bases, with 14 bases between. The CDR3 runs 14 residues. Germline V gene data show CDR1 as MDHEN and CDR2 as SYDVKM. CDR3 nucleotides: TGTGCCAGCAGTTCCCGCGCGGAGGGGACTGAAGCTTTCTTT. Its protein product is CASSSRAEGTEAFF. The entire variable domain, with the rest obtained from reference TRBV28 and TRBJ1-1, is as follows: DVKVTQSSRYLVKRTGEKVFLECVQDMDHENMFWYRQDPGLGLRLIYFSYDVKMKEKGDIPEGYSVSREKKERFSLILESASTNQTSMYLCASSSRAEGTEAFFGQGTRLTVV.

This clone was recorded a few times. V gene TRBV28 combines with J gene TRBJ2-1; the match to TRBD1 covers 7 bases. J gave up 5 bases and V 5 bases, and 6 bases lay outside the gene matches. CDR1 MDHEN and CDR2 SYDVKM come from the germline V gene. The CDR3 length is 14 residues. CDR3 sequence (DNA): TGTGCCAGCAGTGAAGGGACAGCCAACAATGAGCAGTTCTTC. This gives the protein CASSEGTANNEQFF.

This clone was picked up a small number of times. CDR3: CASSLANWGTVNTEAFF. CDR3 nucleotide sequence: TGTGCCAGCAGCTTAGCGAATTGGGGGACAGTGAACACTGAAGCTTTCTTT. The chain uses TRBV7-8 and TRBJ1-1, with 7 bases lining up with TRBD1. The V segment lost 0 bases and the J segment 0 bases; nucleotides outside the gene matches: 7. Germline V gene sequence: CDR1 SGHVS, CDR2 FQNEAQ. The CDR3 extends over 17 amino acids.

The chain recombines TRBV7-2 with TRBJ2-3, with D perhaps TRBD1 (6 bases). The CDR3 has 18 amino acids. The ends were cut back, 3 bases at V and 5 bases at J, with 24 bases in the middle. Germline CDR1 is SGHTA and CDR2 is FQGNSA. CDR3 coding DNA: TGTGCCAGCAGCTTGAACGGCGGACAGTTCCTCAGCCGAGATACGCAGTATTTT. It is translated as CASSLNGGQFLSRDTQYF. Drawing the rest from reference TRBV7-2 and TRBJ2-3, the complete variable domain is GAGVSQSPSNKVTEKGKDVELRCDPISGHTALYWYRQSLGQGLEFLIYFQGNSAPDKSGLPSDRFSAERTGGSVSTLTIQRTQQEDSAVYLCASSLNGGQFLSRDTQYFGPGTRLTVL.

This chain uses TRBV15 with TRBJ2-7, with no clear D. V lost 0 bases to trimming and J lost 4 bases, with 7 bases between them. This CDR3 has 13 residues. CDR1 is LNHNV, CDR2 YYDKDF, per germline (reference sequence). In nucleotides, the CDR3 is TGTGCCACCAGCAGAGATCGCAGGTACGAGCAGTACTTC. Translated, it gives CATSRDRRYEQYF.

This clone was counted between two and nine times. The chain recombines TRBV6-5 with TRBJ2-4; D not resolved. The CDR3 is 12 amino acids. Per germline, CDR1 MNHEY and CDR2 SVGAGI. Trimming cost V 4 bases and J 8 bases, with 9 bases left between them. Written as DNA, the CDR3 is TGTGCCAGCAGTTCGACGGCGGACATTCAGTACTTC. Its translation is CASSSTADIQYF.

This clone was detected only a few times. V gene TRBV2 combines with J gene TRBJ2-6, with no clear D. The CDR3 totals 13 residues. CDR1 and CDR2 (germline): SNHLY, FYNNEI. The V gene lost 10 bases and the J gene lost 1 base, with 8 bases spanning the gap. The CDR3 region has the DNA TGTGCCACCTCAGGTTCTGGGGCCAACGTCCTGACTTTC. Translating it yields CATSGSGANVLTF.

The genes are TRBV27 and TRBJ2-3; no clear D gene. Trimming removed 7 bases from V and 4 bases from J, with 12 bases in between. The CDR3 sequence is 13 residues long. The germline CDR1 and CDR2 sequences are MNHEY and SMNVEV (reference sequence). CDR3 sequence reads: CASTLLGADTQYF. As DNA, the CDR3 is TGTGCCAGCACCCTGCTAGGTGCAGATACGCAGTATTTT.

Here the CDR3 reads CASSLEPGGSNNSPLHF. The CDR3, as DNA: TGTGCCAGCAGCTTGGAACCAGGGGGCTCGAATAATTCACCCCTCCACTTT. The chain has TRBV5-4 and TRBJ1-6; TRBD1 aligns across 8 bases. This CDR3 is built from 17 residues. After removal of 0 bases from V and 5 bases from J, the junction contained 7 bases not matched to a gene. The germline gives CDR1 SGHNT, CDR2 YYREEE (reference sequence).

The V and J genes are TRBV30 and TRBJ2-1; TRBD2 might be the D (7 bases). This CDR3 is built from 15 residues. V dropped 8 bases and J dropped 7 bases, with 24 bases sitting between them. Germline V gene lookup returns CDR1 GTSNPN and CDR2 SVGIG (reference sequence). The CDR3 DNA follows: TGTGCCGGGGGGTTGAAAGCGGGAAGGGGGAATGAGCAGTTCTTC. Its translation is CAGGLKAGRGNEQFF. The full variable domain, completed using reference TRBV30 and TRBJ2-1, is SQTIHQWPATLVQPVGSPLSLECTVEGTSNPNLYWYRQAAGRGLQLLFYSVGIGQISSEVPQNLSASRPQDRQFILSSKKLLLSDSGFYLCAGGLKAGRGNEQFFGPGTRLTVL.

The V and J genes are TRBV7-9 and TRBJ1-6; no clear D. V lost 1 base to trimming and J lost 9 bases, with 16 bases between them. CDR1 and CDR2 (germline): SEHNR, FQNEAQ (reference sequence). This CDR3 has 16 amino acids. CDR3 residues: CASSLGAGSAGSPLHF. CDR3 bases: TGTGCCAGCAGCTTAGGGGCCGGATCTGCCGGTTCACCCCTCCACTTT.

The rearrangement joins TRBV7-9 to TRBJ2-6; 9 bases map to TRBD1. In germline, CDR1 is SEHNR, CDR2 FQNEAQ (reference sequence). The trim removed 4 bases at V and 2 bases at J, leaving 3 bases unmatched. CDR3 length: 16 amino acids. In DNA, the CDR3 is TGTGCCAGCAGCTACAACAGGGGGCCTGGGGCCAACGTCCTGACTTTC. This encodes CASSYNRGPGANVLTF.

The chain recombines TRBV5-6 with TRBJ2-7; the match to TRBD2 covers 12 bases. The germline V gene has CDR1 SGHDT and CDR2 YYEEEE. Losses at the gene ends were 3 bases for V and 6 bases for J; bases not matched to a gene: 10. This CDR3 is 16 amino acids long. As DNA, the CDR3 is TGTGCCAGCAGCTCCCGACTAGCGGGAGAATCGTCCGAGCAGTACTTC. It is translated as CASSSRLAGESSEQYF.

The gene calls are TRBV7-2 and TRBJ2-1, with TRBD1 identical over 12 bases. The V and J ends lost 4 bases and 7 bases, in that order; junction bases with no gene match: 5. This CDR3 comprises 15 residues. CDR1 is SGHTA, CDR2 FQGNSA, per germline. CDR3 sequence (DNA): TGTGCCAGCAGCTGGGGGACAGGGGGCCTGAATGAGCAGTTCTTC. Its protein is CASSWGTGGLNEQFF.

This chain connects TRBV27 to TRBJ2-1; TRBD2 matches at 10 bases. CDR1 and CDR2 (germline): MNHEY, SMNVEV (reference sequence). J gave up 6 bases and V 5 bases, and 1 base lay outside the gene matches. This CDR3 region has 13 residues. This CDR3 reads CASSRLAGNEQFF. CDR3 nucleotide sequence: TGTGCCAGCAGTAGACTAGCGGGCAATGAGCAGTTCTTC.

Here the CDR3 reads CASSSTGIVETQYF. CDR3 nucleotides: TGCGCCAGCAGCTCAACAGGGATAGTAGAGACCCAGTACTTC. This chain uses TRBV5-1 with TRBJ2-5; D is possibly TRBD1 (6 bases). The CDR3 runs 14 residues. Germline V gene sequence: CDR1 SGHRS, CDR2 YFSETQ. The V gene lost 3 bases and the J gene lost 4 bases, with 13 bases spanning the gap.

This sequence joins TRBV25-1 and TRBJ2-1, with D possibly being TRBD2 (6 bases). The CDR3 length is 15 residues. From germline, CDR1 is MGHDK and CDR2 SYGVNS. Trimming pared 1 base from V and 1 base from J, leaving 8 bases between. The CDR3 is CASSESGGSYNEQFF. CDR3 DNA: TGTGCCAGCAGTGAATCCGGGGGATCCTACAATGAGCAGTTCTTC.

This clone has a handful of counts. The rearrangement links TRBV12-2 to TRBJ2-7; the listed D gene, TRBD2, was not tested against the DNA. TRBV12-2 is assigned pseudogene status. The CDR3 contains 13 residues. CDR3 DNA sequence: TGTGCAACCCGACTAGCGGATACCTACGAGCAGTACTTC. Translated: CATRLADTYEQYF.

The chain employs TRBV5-1 and TRBJ2-5; D is uncertain. Trimming took off 0 bases at V and 3 bases at J, with 9 bases between the two ends. Germline lookup yields CDR1 SGHRS and CDR2 YFSETQ. The CDR3 has 14 residues. CDR3 protein: CASSLGQSKETQYF. The CDR3 DNA is TGCGCCAGCAGCTTGGGGCAGTCAAAAGAGACCCAGTACTTC.

A few counts support this clone. J is TRBJ1-5 and V is TRBV30; 8 nucleotides agree with TRBD1. V lost 3 bases and J lost 6; bases outside the gene matches: 7. Germline CDR1 is GTSNPN and CDR2 is SVGIG (reference sequence). This CDR3 has 14 amino acids. DNA for the CDR3: TGTGCCTGGAGCCTACGGACAGGGTTTCAGCCCCAGCATTTT. It specifies CAWSLRTGFQPQHF.

This clone was detected only a few times. V gene TRBV28 combines with J gene TRBJ2-3; no definite D call. Trimming took off 8 bases at V and 10 bases at J, with 13 bases between the two ends. The CDR3 is 11 amino acids. Germline-derived CDR1 and CDR2 are MDHEN and SYDVKM. The CDR3: CASGPSHSQYF. The CDR3 DNA reads as TGTGCCAGCGGCCCTTCTCATTCGCAGTATTTT.

This clone came up a few times. The rearrangement joins TRBV6-5 to TRBJ2-1; possibly TRBD2 for D (6 bases). The germline CDR1 and CDR2 sequences are MNHEY and SVGAGI. This CDR3 spans 14 amino acids. Trimming removed 6 bases at V and 2 bases at J, with 11 bases between. CDR3 sequence: CASRSPGAYNEQFF. Written as DNA, the CDR3 is TGTGCCAGCAGGTCGCCGGGGGCCTACAATGAGCAGTTCTTC.

The chain recombines TRBV28 with TRBJ1-1, with TRBD1 identical over 9 bases. The trim removed 6 bases at V and 5 bases at J, leaving 4 bases unmatched. The CDR3 length is 13 residues. Germline V gene data show CDR1 as MDHEN and CDR2 as SYDVKM. CDR3: CASRDRGRTEAFF. The DNA of the CDR3 is TGTGCCAGCAGGGACAGGGGAAGGACTGAAGCTTTCTTT.

This clone was observed a handful of times. V gene TRBV29-1 combines with J gene TRBJ2-2; D is unclear. V gave up 4 bases and J gave up 13 bases, with 19 bases separating them. CDR3 length: 13 amino acids. Per the germline V gene, CDR1 is SQVTM and CDR2 is ANQGSEA. The DNA for the CDR3 is TGCAGCGTTGGTTTGGTTGGCAGGATTGGGCTGTTTTTT. It specifies CSVGLVGRIGLFF.

CDR3 bases: TGCGCCAGCAGCCAAGTATCCGTGCAGGGCACAGATACGCAGTATTTT. As protein: CASSQVSVQGTDTQYF. The chain is built from TRBV4-1 and TRBJ2-3, with D unresolved. Germline V gene lookup returns CDR1 MGHRA and CDR2 YSYEKL. V was clipped by 1 base and J by 1 base, with 12 bases between them. The CDR3 covers 16 residues.

This clone turned up a few times. J is TRBJ1-2 and V is TRBV5-4, with D maybe TRBD1 (6 bases). Deletions cut 4 bases from V and 6 bases from J, with 13 bases between. This CDR3 is 13 amino acids long. Looked up from germline, CDR1 is SGHNT and CDR2 is YYREEE (reference sequence). The CDR3 loop reads CASSIQGIDGYTF. CDR3 DNA: TGTGCCAGCAGCATACAGGGTATTGATGGCTACACCTTC.

Written as DNA, the CDR3 is TGTGCCAGCAGTGGGGACAGCGCTCGGGCTGAAGCTTTCTTT. Its protein is CASSGDSARAEAFF. The V and J genes are TRBV6-6 and TRBJ1-1, with TRBD1 identical over 7 bases. The V and J ends lost 5 bases and 6 bases, in that order; junction bases with no gene match: 9. Germline V lookup: CDR1 MNHNY, CDR2 SVGAGI (reference sequence). The CDR3 extends over 14 amino acids.

This chain uses TRBV11-2 with TRBJ2-1; tentative D call: TRBD1 (5 bases). This CDR3 has 14 amino acids. The ends were cut back, 5 bases at V and 1 base at J, with 9 bases in the middle. Germline assignment: CDR1 SGHAT and CDR2 FQNNGV. The DNA of the CDR3 is TGTGCCAGCAGCCCGAGACAGTCCTACAATGAGCAGTTCTTC. It encodes CASSPRQSYNEQFF.

CDR3 DNA sequence: TGTGCCAGCAAAAGGGGGAGCGGGGGCTCCTACGAGCAGTACTTC. The encoded protein is CASKRGSGGSYEQYF. The chain carries TRBV27 and TRBJ2-7; the match to TRBD2 covers 8 bases. V lost 7 bases and J lost 0; bases outside the gene matches: 8. CDR1 MNHEY and CDR2 SMNVEV come from the germline V gene (reference sequence). The CDR3 consists of 15 residues.